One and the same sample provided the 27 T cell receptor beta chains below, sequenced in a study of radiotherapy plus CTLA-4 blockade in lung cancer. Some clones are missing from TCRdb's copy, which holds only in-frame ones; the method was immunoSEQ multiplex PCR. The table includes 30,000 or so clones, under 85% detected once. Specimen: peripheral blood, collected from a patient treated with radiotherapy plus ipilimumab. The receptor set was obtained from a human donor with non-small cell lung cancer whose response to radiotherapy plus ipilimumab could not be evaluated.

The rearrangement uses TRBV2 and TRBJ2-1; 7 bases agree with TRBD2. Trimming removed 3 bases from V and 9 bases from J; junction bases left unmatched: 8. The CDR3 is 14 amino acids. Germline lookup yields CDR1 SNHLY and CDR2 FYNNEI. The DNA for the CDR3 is TGTGCCAGCAGTGATGAGGGAGGGCCTAGTGAGCAGTTCTTC. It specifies CASSDEGGPSEQFF.

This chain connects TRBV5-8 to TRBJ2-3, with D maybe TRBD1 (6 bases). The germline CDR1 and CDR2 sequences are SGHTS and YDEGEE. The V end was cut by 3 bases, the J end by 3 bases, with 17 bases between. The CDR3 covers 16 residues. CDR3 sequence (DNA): TGTGCCAGCAGCTCGGAAGGGGGAATTAGGACAGATACGCAGTATTTT. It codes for CASSSEGGIRTDTQYF.

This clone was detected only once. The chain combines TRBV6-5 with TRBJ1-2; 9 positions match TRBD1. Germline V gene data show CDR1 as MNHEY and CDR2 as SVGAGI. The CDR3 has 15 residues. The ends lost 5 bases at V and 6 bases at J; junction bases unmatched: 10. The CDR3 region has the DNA TGTGCCAGCAGTCAACACAGGGGGCGCGGTAATGGCTACACCTTC. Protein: CASSQHRGRGNGYTF.

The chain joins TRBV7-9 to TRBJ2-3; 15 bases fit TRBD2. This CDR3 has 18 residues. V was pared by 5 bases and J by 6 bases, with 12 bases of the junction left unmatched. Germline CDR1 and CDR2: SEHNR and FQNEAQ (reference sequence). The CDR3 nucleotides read TGTGCCAGCAGCACCACGCTCGGACTAGCGGGAGGGAGGGATACGCAGTATTTT. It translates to CASSTTLGLAGGRDTQYF.

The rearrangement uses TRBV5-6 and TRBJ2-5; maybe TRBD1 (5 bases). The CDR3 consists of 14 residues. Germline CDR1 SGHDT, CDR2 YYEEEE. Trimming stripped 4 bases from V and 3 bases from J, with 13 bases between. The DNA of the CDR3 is TGTGCCAGCAGCGAAGGGGAACGGGAAGAGACCCAGTACTTC. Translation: CASSEGEREETQYF.

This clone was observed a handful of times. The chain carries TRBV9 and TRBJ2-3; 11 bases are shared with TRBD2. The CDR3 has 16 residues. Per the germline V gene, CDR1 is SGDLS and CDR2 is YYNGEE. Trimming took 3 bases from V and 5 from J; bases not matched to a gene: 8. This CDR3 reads CASSASSGRRGDTQYF. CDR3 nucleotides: TGTGCCAGCAGCGCATCTAGCGGGAGGAGGGGAGATACGCAGTATTTT.

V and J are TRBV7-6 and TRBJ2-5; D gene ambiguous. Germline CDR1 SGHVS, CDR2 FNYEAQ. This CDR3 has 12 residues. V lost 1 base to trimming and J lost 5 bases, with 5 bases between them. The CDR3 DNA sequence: TGTGCCAGCAGCTTAGGTGCGGAGACCCAGTACTTC. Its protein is CASSLGAETQYF.

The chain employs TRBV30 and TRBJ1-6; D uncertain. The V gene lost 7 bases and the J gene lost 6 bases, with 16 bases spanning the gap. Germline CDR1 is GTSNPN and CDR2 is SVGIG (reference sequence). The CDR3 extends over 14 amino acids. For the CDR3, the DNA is TGTGCCTCGTGGGTCAGAACAGTTAATTCACCCCTCCACTTT. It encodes CASWVRTVNSPLHF.

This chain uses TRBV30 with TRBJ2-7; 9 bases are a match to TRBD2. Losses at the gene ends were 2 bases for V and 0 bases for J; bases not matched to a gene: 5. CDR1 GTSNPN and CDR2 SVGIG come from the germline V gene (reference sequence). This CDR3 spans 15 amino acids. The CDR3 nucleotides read TGTGCCTGGAGTCCCTTAGCGGGGGTCTCCTACGAGCAGTACTTC. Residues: CAWSPLAGVSYEQYF.

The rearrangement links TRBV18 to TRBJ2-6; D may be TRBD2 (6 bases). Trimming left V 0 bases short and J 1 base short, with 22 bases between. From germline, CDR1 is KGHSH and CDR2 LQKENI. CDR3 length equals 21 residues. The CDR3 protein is CASSPPVFRDWGYSGANVLTF. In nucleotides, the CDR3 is TGTGCCAGCTCACCACCGGTTTTTAGGGACTGGGGATATTCTGGGGCCAACGTCCTGACTTTC. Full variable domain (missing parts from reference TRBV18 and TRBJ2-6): NAGVMQNPRHLVRRRGQEARLRCSPMKGHSHVYWYRQLPEEGLKFMVYLQKENIIDESGMPKERFSAEFPKEGPSILRIQQVVRGDSAAYFCASSPPVFRDWGYSGANVLTFGAGSRLTVL.

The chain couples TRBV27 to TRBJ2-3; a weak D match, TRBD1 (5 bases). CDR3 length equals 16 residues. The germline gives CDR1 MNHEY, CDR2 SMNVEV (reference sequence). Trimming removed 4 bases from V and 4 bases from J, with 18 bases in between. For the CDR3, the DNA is TGTGCCAGCAGTTCCCCGGTGTGGGGCGTCGCAGATACGCAGTATTTT. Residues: CASSSPVWGVADTQYF.

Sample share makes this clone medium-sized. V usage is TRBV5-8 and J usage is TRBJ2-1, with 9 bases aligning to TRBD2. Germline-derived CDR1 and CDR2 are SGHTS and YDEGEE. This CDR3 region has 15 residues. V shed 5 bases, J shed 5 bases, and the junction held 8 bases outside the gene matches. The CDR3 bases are TGTGCCAGCAGTTATAGCGGGAGCCCCGACAATGAGCAGTTCTTC. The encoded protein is CASSYSGSPDNEQFF.

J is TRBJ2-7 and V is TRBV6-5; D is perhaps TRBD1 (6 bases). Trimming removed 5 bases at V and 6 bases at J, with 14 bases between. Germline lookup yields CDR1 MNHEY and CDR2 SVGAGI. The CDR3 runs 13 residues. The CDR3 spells CASSERGSSEQYF. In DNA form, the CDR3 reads TGTGCCAGCAGTGAAAGGGGGAGCTCCGAGCAGTACTTC.

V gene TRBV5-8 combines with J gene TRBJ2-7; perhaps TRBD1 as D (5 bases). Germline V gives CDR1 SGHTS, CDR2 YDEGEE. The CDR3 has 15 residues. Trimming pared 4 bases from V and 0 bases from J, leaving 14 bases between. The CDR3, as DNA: TGTGCCAGCAGCGGGGCTGGGTCCCTCTCCTACGAGCAGTACTTC. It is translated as CASSGAGSLSYEQYF. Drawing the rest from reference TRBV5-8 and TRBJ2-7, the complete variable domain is EAGVTQSPTHLIKTRGQQATLRCSPISGHTSVYWYQQALGLGLQFLLWYDEGEERNRGNFPPRFSGRQFPNYSSELNVNALELEDSALYLCASSGAGSLSYEQYFGPGTRLTVT.

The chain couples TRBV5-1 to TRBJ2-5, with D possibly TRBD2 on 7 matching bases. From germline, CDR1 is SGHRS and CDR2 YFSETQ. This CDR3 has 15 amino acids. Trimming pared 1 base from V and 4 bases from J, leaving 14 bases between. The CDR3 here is CASSLNGGARETQYF. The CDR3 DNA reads TGCGCCAGCAGCTTGAATGGGGGGGCGCGAGAGACCCAGTACTTC. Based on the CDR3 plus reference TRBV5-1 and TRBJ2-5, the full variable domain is KAGVTQTPRYLIKTRGQQVTLSCSPISGHRSVSWYQQTPGQGLQFLFEYFSETQRNKGNFPGRFSGRQFSNSRSEMNVSTLELGDSALYLCASSLNGGARETQYFGPGTRLLVL.

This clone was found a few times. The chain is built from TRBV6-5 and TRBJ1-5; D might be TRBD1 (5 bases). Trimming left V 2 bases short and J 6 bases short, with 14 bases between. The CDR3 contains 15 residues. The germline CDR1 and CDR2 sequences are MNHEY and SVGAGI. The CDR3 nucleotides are TGTGCCAGCAGTTACGGGCTAGGGGTGGGTCAGCCCCAGCATTTT. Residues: CASSYGLGVGQPQHF.

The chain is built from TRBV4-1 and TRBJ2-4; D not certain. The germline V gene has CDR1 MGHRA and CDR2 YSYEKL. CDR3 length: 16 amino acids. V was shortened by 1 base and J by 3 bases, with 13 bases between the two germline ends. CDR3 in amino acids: CASSQVRGVGKNIQYF. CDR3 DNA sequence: TGCGCCAGCAGCCAAGTAAGAGGAGTAGGCAAAAACATTCAGTACTTC.

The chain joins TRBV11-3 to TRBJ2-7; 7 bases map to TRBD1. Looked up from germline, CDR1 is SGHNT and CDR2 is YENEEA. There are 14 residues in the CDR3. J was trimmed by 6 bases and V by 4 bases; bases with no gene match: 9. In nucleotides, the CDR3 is TGTGCCAGCAGCTGGCGAGGGGGCAACGGCGAGCAGTACTTC. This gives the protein CASSWRGGNGEQYF.

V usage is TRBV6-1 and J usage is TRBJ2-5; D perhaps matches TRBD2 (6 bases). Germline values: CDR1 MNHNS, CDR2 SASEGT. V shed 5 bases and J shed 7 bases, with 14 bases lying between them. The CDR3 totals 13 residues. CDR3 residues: CASSSPGGLTQYF. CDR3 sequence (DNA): TGTGCCAGCAGTTCCCCAGGAGGGTTGACCCAGTACTTC.

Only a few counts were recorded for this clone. The CDR3 sequence: CASSWPRGSRGFVNEQFF. CDR3 sequence (DNA): TGTGCCAGCAGCTGGCCGCGCGGTTCCAGGGGGTTCGTCAATGAGCAGTTCTTC. This rearrangement joins TRBV5-4 to TRBJ2-1, with 7 nucleotides matching TRBD1. This CDR3 is built from 18 residues. With V trimmed by 3 bases and J by 6 bases, 18 bases remained unmatched. CDR1 and CDR2 (germline): SGHNT, YYREEE (reference sequence).

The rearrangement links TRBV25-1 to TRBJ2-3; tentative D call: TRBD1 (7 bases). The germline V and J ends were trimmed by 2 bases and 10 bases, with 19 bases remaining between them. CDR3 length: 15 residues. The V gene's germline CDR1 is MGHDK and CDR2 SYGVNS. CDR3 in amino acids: CASSEAGGKQWSQYF. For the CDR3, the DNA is TGTGCCAGCAGTGAAGCAGGGGGGAAGCAGTGGTCGCAGTATTTT.

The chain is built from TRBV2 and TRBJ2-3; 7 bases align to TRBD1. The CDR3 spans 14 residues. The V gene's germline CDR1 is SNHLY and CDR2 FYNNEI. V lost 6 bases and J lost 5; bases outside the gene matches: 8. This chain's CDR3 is CASRKGGIGDTQYF. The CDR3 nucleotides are TGTGCCAGCAGGAAAGGGGGCATCGGAGATACGCAGTATTTT.

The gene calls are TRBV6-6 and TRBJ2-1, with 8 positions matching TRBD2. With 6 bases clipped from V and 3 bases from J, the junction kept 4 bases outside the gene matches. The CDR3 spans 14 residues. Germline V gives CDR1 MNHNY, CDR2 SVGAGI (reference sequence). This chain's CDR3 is CASRAGTSYNEQFF. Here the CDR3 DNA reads TGTGCCAGCAGAGCCGGGACTAGCTACAATGAGCAGTTCTTC.

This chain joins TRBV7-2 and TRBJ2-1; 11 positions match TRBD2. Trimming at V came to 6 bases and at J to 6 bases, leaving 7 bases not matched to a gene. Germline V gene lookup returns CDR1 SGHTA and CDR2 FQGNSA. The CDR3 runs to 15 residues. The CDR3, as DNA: TGTGCCAGCAGAGCTACTAGCGGGAGTCGCAATGAGCAGTTCTTC. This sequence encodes CASRATSGSRNEQFF.

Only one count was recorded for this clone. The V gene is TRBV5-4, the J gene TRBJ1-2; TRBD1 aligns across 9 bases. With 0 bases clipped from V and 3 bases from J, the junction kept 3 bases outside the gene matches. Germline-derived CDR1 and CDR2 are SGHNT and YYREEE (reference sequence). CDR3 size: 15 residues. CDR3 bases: TGTGCCAGCAGCTTGGGTGACAGGGGGTACTATGGCTACACCTTC. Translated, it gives CASSLGDRGYYGYTF.

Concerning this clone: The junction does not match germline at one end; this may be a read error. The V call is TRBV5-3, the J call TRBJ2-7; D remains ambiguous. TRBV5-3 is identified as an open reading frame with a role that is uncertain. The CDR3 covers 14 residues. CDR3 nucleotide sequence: TGTGCCAGCAGCTTGGTCGAGAGATCCTACGAGCAGTACTTC. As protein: CASSLVERSYEQYF.

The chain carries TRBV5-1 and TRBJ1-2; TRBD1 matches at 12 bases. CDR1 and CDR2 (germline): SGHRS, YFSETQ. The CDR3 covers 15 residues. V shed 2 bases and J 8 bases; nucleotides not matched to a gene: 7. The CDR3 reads CASSLSGQGAGGYTF. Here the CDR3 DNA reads TGCGCCAGCAGCTTATCGGGACAGGGGGCAGGAGGCTACACCTTC.